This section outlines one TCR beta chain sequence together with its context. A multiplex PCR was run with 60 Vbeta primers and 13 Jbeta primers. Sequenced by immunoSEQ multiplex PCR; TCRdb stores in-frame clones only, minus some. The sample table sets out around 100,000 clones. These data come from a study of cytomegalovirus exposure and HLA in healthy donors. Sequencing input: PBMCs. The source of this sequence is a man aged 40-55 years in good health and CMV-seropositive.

The chain's CDR3 is CAISESRAGGFF. As DNA, the CDR3 is TGTGCCATCAGTGAGTCGAGAGCGGGAGGGTTCTTC. The chain is built from TRBV10-3 and TRBJ2-1; 9 bases map to TRBD2. Trimming removed 0 bases from V and 15 bases from J; junction bases left unmatched: 3. The CDR3 is made up of 12 amino acids. The V gene's germline CDR1 is ENHRY and CDR2 SYGVKD.